This T cell receptor beta chain originates from a study of EBV T-cell therapy then PD-1 blockade in nasopharyngeal carcinoma. Assay used: immunoSEQ multiplex PCR; TCRdb lists only in-frame clones, some missing. The sample holds more than 15,000 clones, 65% to 85% seen once. Worth noting for this clone: Antigen: not known.

The sample's treatment: AdE1-LMPpoly-expanded autologous EBV-specific T-cell therapy followed by anti-PD-1 nivolumab. The source material was CD8+ T cells from blood, sampled at day 0 from a patient whose treatment included autologous EBV-specific T cells and nivolumab. The receptor was isolated from a man in his forties with nasopharyngeal carcinoma.

The DNA of the CDR3 is TGTGCCAGCAGCGTAGCGGGGCCAGACAATGAGCAGTTCTTC. Translating it yields CASSVAGPDNEQFF. The chain combines TRBV25-1 with TRBJ2-1; TRBD2 matches at 8 bases. Germline V gene data show CDR1 as MGHDK and CDR2 as SYGVNS. After removal of 6 bases from V and 5 bases from J, the junction contained 6 bases not matched to a gene. The CDR3 is made up of 14 amino acids.